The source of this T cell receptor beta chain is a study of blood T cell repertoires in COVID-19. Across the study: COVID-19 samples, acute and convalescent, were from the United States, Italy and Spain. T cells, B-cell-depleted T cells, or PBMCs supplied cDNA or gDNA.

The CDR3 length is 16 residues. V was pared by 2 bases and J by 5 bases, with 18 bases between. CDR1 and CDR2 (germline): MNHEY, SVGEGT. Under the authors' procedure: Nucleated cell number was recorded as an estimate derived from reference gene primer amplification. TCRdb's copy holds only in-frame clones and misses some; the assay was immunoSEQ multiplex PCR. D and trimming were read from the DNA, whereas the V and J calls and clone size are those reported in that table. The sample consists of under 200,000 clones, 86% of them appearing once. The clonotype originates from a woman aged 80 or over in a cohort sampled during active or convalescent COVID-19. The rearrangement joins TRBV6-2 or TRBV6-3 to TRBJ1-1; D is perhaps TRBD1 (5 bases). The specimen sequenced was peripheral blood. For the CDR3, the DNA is TGTGCCAGCAGTTACCATCAGGGAAGGGGTAGGACTGAAGCTTTCTTT. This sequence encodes CASSYHQGRGRTEAFF.